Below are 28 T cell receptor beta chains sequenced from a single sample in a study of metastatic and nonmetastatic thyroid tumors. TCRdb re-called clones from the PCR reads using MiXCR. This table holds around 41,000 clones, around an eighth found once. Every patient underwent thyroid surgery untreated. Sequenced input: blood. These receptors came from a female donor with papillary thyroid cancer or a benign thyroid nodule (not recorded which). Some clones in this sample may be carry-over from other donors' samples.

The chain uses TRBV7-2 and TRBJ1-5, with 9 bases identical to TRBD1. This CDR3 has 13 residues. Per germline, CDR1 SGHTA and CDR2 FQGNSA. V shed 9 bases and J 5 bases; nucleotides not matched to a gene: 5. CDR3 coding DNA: TGTGCCAGTACAGGGGGCAGCGATCAGCCCCAGCATTTT. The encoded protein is CASTGGSDQPQHF.

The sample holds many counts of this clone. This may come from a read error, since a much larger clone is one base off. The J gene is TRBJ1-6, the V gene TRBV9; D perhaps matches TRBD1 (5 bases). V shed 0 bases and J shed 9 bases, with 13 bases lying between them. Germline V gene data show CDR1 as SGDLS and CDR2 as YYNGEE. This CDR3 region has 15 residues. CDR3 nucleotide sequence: TGTGCCAGCAGCGTAGGCGACAGTGGCGCTTCACCCCTCCACTTT. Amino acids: CASSVGDSGASPLHF.

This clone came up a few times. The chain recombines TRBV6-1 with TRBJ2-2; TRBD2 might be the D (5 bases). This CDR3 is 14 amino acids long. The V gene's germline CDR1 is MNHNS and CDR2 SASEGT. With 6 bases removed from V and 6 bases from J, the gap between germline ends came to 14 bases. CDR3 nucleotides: TGTGCCAGCAGACCAATAGCCGGGGCCGGGGAGCTGTTTTTT. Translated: CASRPIAGAGELFF.

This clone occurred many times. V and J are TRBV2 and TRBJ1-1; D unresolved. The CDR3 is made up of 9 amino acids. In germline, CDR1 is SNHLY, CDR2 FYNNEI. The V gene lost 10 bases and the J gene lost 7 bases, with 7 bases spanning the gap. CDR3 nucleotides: TGTGCCACACGGGATGAAGCTTTCTTT. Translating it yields CATRDEAFF.

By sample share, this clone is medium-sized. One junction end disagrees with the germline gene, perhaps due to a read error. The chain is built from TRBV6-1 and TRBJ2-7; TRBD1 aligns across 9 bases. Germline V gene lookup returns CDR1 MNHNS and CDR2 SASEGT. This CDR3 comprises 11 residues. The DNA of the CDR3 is TGTGCCAGCAGTTCCCCTACAGACAGGGGGTTC. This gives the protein CASSSPTDRGF.

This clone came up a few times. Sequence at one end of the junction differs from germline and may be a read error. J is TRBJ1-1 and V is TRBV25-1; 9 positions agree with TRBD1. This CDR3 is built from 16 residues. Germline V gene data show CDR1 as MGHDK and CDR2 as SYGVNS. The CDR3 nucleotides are TGTGTCAGCAGTGACCCGGAGGGGACAGGGAAGGATGAAGCTTTCTTT. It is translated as CVSSDPEGTGKDEAFF.

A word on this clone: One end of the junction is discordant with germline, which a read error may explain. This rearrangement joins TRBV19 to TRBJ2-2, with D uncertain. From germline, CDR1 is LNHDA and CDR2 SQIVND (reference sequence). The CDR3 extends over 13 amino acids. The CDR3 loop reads CDSRIEGSGELFF. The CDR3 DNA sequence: TGTGACAGTAGAATCGAAGGTTCCGGGGAGCTGTTTTTT.

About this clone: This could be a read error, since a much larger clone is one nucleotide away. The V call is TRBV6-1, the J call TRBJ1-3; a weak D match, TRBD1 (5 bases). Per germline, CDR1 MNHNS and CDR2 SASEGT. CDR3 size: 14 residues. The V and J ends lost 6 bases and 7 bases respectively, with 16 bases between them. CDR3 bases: TGTGCCAGCAGATTCGACAGTGGTGGGAACACCATATATTTT. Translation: CASRFDSGGNTIYF.

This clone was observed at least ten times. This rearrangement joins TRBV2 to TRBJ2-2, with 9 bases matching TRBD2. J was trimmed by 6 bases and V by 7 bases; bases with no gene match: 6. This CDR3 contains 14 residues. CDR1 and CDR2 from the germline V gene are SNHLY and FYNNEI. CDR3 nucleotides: TGTGCCAGCACAGAGCGGGAGGCCCCCGGGGAGCTGTTTTTT. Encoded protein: CASTEREAPGELFF.

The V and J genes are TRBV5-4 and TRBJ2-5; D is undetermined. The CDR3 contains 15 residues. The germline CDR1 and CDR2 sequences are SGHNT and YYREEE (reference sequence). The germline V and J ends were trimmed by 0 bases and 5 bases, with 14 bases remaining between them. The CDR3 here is CASSLDPQGRETQYF. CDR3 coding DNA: TGTGCCAGCAGCTTGGACCCCCAAGGCCGGGAGACCCAGTACTTC. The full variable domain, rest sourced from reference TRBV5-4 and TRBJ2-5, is ETGVTQSPTHLIKTRGQQVTLRCSSQSGHNTVSWYQQALGQGPQFIFQYYREEENGRGNFPPRFSGLQFPNYSSELNVNALELDDSALYLCASSLDPQGRETQYFGPGTRLLVL.

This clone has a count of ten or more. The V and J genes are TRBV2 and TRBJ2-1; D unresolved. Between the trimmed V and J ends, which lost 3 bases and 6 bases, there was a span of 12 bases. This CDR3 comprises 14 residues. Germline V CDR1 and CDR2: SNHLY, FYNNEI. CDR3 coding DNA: TGTGCCAGCAGTGATACGGTAGCTGGCAATGAGCAGTTCTTC. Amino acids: CASSDTVAGNEQFF.

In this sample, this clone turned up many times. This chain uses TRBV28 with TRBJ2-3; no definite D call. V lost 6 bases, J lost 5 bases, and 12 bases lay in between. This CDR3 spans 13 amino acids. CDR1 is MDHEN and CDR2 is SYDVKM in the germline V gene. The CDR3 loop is CASRTPGLDTQYF. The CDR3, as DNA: TGTGCCAGCAGAACCCCAGGATTAGATACGCAGTATTTT.

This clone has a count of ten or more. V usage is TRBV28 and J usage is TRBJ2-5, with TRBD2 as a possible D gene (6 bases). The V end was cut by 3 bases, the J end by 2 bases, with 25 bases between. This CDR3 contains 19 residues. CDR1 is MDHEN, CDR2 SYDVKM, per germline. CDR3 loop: CASSFPWRRGGAIQETQYF. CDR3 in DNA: TGTGCCAGCAGTTTTCCTTGGCGTCGGGGAGGCGCGATACAAGAGACCCAGTACTTC.

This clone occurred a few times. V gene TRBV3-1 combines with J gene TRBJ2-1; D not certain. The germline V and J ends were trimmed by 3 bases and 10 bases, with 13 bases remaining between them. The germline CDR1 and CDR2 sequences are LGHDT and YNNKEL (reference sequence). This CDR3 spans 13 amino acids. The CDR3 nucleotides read TGTGCCAGCAGCCAGGCCCTGATCGGGGAGCAGTTCTTC. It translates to CASSQALIGEQFF.

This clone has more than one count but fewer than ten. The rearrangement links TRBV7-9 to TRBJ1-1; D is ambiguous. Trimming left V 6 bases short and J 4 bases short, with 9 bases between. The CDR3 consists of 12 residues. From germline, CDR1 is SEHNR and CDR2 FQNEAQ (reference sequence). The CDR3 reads CASSTWPTEAFF. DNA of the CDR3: TGTGCCAGCAGTACGTGGCCCACTGAAGCTTTCTTT. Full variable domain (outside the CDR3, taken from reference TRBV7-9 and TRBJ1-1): DTGVSQNPRHKITKRGQNVTFRCDPISEHNRLYWYRQTLGQGPEFLTYFQNEAQLEKSRLLSDRFSAERPKGSFSTLEIQRTEQGDSAMYLCASSTWPTEAFFGQGTRLTVV.

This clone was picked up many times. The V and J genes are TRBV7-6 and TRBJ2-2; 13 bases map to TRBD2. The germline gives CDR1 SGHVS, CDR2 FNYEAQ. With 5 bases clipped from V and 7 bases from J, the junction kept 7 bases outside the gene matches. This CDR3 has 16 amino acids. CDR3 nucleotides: TGTGCCAGCAGCACGCGACTAGCGGGAGGTCACGGGGAGCTGTTTTTT. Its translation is CASSTRLAGGHGELFF.

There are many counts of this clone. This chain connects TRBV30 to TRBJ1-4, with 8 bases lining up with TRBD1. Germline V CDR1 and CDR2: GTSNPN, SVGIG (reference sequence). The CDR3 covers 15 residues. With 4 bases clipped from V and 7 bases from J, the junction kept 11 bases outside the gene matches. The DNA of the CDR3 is TGTGCCTGGACCCCCGGACAGGGCGAAAGTGAAAAACTGTTTTTT. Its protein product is CAWTPGQGESEKLFF.

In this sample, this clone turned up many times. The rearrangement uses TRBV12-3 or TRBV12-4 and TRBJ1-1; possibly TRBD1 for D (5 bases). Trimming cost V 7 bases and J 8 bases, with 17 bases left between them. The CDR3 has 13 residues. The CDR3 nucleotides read TGTGCCAGCACTTTTGGGGGGTTTGGCGAAGCTTTCTTT. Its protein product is CASTFGGFGEAFF.

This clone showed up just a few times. DNA for the CDR3: TGTGCCAGCAGCCAGCTAGCGGGAGTCATATACGAGCAGTACTTC. Translation gives CASSQLAGVIYEQYF. V is TRBV3-1 and J is TRBJ2-7; 10 bases align to TRBD2. This CDR3 spans 15 amino acids. Germline trimming cut 3 bases from V and 4 bases from J; bases unmatched to any gene: 6. Looked up from germline, CDR1 is LGHDT and CDR2 is YNNKEL (reference sequence).

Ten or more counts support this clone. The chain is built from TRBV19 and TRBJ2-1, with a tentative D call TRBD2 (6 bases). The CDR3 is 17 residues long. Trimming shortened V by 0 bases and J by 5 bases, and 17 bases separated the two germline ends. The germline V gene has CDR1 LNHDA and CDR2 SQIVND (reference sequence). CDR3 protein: CASSIDIGRSIDNEQFF. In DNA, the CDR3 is TGTGCCAGTAGTATAGATATTGGGAGGTCGATTGACAATGAGCAGTTCTTC.

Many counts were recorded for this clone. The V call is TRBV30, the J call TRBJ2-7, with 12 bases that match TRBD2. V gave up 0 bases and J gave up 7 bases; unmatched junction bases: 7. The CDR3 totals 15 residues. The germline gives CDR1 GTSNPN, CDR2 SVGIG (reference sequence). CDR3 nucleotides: TGTGCCTGGAGTGTACTTGCGGGACTAGCGGGTGAGCAGTACTTC. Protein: CAWSVLAGLAGEQYF. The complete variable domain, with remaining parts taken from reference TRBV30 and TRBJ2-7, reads SQTIHQWPATLVQPVGSPLSLECTVEGTSNPNLYWYRQAAGRGLQLLFYSVGIGQISSEVPQNLSASRPQDRQFILSSKKLLLSDSGFYLCAWSVLAGLAGEQYFGPGTRLTVT.

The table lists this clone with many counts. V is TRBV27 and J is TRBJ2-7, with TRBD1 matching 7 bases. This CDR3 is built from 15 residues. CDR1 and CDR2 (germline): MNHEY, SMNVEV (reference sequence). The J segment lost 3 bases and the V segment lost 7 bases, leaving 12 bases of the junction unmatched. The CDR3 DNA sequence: TGTGCCAGCACCCCCTGGGCAGGGGGTTTCTACGAGCAGTACTTC. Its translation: CASTPWAGGFYEQYF.

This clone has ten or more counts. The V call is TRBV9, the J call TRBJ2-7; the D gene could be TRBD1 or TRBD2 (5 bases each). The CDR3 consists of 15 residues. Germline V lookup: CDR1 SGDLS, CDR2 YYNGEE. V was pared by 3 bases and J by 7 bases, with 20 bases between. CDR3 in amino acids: CASSAYPGIRGEQYF. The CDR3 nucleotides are TGTGCCAGCAGCGCTTACCCAGGGATCCGGGGTGAGCAGTACTTC.

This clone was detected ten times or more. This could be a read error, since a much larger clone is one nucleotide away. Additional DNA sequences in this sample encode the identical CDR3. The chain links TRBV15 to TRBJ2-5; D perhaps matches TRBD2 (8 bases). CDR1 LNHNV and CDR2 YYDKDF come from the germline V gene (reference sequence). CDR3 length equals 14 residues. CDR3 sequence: CATSGGQLQETQYF. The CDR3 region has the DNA TGCGCCACCAGCGGGGGACAGCTTCAAGAGACCCAGTACTTC.

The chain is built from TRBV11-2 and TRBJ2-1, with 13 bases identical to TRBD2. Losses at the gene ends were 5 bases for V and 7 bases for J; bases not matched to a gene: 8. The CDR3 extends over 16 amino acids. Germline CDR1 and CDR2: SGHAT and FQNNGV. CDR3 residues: CASSPWTSGGGNEQFF. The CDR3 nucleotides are TGTGCCAGCAGCCCATGGACTAGCGGGGGCGGGAATGAGCAGTTCTTC.

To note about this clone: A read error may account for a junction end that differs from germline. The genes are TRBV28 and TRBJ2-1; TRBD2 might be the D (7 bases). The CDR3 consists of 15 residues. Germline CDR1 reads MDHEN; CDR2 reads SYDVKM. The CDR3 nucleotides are TGTGCCGGCAGTACGACTGGAGCGGGACAAAGAGAGCAGTTCTTC. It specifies CAGSTTGAGQREQFF.

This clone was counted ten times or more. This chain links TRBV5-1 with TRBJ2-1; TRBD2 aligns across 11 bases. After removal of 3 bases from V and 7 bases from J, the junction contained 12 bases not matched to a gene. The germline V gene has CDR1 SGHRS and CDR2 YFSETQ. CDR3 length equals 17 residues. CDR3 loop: CASSSLGGSGRGNEQFF. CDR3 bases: TGCGCCAGCAGCTCCCTCGGGGGTAGCGGGAGGGGGAATGAGCAGTTCTTC.

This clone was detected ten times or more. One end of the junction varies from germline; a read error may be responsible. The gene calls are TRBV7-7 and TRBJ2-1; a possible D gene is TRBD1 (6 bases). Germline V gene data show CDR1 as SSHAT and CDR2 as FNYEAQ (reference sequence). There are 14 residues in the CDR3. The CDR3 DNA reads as TGTGCTAGCAGCCAAATCGGGACAAACAATGAGCAGTTCTTC. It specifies CASSQIGTNNEQFF.